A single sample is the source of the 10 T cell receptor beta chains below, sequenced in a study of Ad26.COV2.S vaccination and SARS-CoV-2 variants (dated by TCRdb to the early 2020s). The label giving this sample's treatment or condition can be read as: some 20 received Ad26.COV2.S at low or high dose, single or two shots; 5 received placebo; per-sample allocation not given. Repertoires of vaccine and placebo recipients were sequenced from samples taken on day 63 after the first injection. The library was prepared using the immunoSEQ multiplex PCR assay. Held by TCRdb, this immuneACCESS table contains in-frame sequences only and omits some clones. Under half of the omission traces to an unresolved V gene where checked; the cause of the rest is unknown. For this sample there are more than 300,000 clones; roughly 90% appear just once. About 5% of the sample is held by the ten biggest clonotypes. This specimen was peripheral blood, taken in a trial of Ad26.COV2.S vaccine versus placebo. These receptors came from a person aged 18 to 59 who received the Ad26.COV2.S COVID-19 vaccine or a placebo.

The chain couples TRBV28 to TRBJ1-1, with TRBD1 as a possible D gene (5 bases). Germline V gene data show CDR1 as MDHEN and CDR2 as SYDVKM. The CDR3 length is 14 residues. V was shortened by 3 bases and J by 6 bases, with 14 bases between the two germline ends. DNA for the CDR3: TGTGCCAGCAGTTTCCTAGGGACGGGGGCTGAAGCTTTCTTT. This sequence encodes CASSFLGTGAEAFF. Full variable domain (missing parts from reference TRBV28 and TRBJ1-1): DVKVTQSSRYLVKRTGEKVFLECVQDMDHENMFWYRQDPGLGLRLIYFSYDVKMKEKGDIPEGYSVSREKKERFSLILESASTNQTSMYLCASSFLGTGAEAFFGQGTRLTVV.

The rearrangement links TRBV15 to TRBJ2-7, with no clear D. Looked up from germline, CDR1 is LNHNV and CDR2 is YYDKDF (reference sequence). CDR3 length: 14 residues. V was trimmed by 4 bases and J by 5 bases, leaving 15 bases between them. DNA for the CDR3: TGTGCCACCAGCAAAGGTTTTTCTTCCCACGAGCAGTACTTC. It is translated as CATSKGFSSHEQYF.

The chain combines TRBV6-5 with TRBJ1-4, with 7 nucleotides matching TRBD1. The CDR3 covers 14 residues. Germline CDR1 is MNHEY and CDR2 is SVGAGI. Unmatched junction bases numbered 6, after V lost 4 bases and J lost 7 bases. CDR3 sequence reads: CASSLDRLGEKLFF. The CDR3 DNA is TGTGCCAGCAGTTTGGACAGGTTGGGTGAAAAACTGTTTTTT.

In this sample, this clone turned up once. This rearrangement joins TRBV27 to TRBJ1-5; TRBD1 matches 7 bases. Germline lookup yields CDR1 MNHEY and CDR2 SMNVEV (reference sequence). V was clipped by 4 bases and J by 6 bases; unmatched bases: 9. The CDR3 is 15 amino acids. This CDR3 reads CASSYRTGNGQPQHF. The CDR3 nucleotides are TGTGCCAGCAGTTATCGGACAGGCAATGGTCAGCCCCAGCATTTT.

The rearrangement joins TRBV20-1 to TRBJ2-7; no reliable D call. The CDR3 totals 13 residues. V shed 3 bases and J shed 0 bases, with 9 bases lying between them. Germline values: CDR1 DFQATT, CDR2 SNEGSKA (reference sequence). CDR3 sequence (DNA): TGCAGTGCTAGTTGGACCGACTCCTACGAGCAGTACTTC. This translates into CSASWTDSYEQYF.

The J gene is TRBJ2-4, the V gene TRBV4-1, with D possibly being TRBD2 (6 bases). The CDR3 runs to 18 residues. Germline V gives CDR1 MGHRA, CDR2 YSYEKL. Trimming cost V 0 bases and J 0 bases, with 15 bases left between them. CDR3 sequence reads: CASSQEVGREEAKNIQYF. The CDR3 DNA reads TGCGCCAGCAGCCAAGAAGTGGGCAGGGAGGAAGCCAAAAACATTCAGTACTTC.

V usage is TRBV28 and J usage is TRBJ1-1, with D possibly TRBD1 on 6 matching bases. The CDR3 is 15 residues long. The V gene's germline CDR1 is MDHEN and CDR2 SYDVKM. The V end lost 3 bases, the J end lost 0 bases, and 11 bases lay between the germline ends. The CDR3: CASSLSRDMNTEAFF. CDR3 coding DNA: TGTGCCAGCAGTTTGAGTAGGGACATGAACACTGAAGCTTTCTTT. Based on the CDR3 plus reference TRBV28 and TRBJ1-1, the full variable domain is DVKVTQSSRYLVKRTGEKVFLECVQDMDHENMFWYRQDPGLGLRLIYFSYDVKMKEKGDIPEGYSVSREKKERFSLILESASTNQTSMYLCASSLSRDMNTEAFFGQGTRLTVV.

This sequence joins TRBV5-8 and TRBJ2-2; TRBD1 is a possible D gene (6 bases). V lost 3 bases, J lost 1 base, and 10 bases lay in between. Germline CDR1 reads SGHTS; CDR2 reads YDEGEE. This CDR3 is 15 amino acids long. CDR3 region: CASSWGHKNTGELFF. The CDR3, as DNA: TGTGCCAGCAGCTGGGGACACAAGAACACCGGGGAGCTGTTTTTT.

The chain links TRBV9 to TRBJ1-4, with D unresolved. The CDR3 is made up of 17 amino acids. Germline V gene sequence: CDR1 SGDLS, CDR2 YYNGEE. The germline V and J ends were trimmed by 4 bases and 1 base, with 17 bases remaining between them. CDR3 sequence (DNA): TGTGCCAGCAGCCCCGAGGCCCGGGCGCGAACTAATGAAAAACTGTTTTTT. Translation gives CASSPEARARTNEKLFF.

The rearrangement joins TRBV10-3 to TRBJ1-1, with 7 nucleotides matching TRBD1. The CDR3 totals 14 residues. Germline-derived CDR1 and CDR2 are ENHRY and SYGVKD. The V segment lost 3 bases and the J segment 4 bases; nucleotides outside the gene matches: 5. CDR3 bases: TGTGCCATCAGTGACCCAGACAGGGCCACTGAAGCTTTCTTT. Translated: CAISDPDRATEAFF.